The 24 T cell receptor beta chains given below trace back to one sample, sequenced in a study of metastatic and nonmetastatic thyroid tumors. Thyroid surgery took place with no prior treatment in any patient. Using MiXCR, TCRdb re-called clones from the PCR reads. The data contain just under 45,000 clones, under 4% of them seen just once; the ten biggest clones take up roughly a tenth. Specimen: blood. The receptors here all came from a female donor with papillary thyroid cancer or a benign thyroid nodule (not recorded which). Some clones in this sample may be carry-over from other donors' samples.

This clone appeared many times. V is TRBV18 and J is TRBJ2-1; D ambiguous. Germline CDR1 reads KGHSH; CDR2 reads LQKENI. The V and J ends lost 0 bases and 4 bases respectively, with 7 bases between them. CDR3 size: 14 residues. CDR3 residues: CASSPPPRYNEQFF. The CDR3 coding sequence is TGTGCCAGCTCACCACCTCCTAGGTACAATGAGCAGTTCTTC.

This clone was seen ten or more times. Within the sample, other DNA sequences also encode this same CDR3. J is TRBJ2-3 and V is TRBV11-3, with 10 bases identical to TRBD1. J gave up 2 bases and V 5 bases, and 4 bases lay outside the gene matches. The CDR3 contains 15 residues. The V gene's germline CDR1 is SGHNT and CDR2 YENEEA. CDR3 amino acids: CASSPRQGATDTQYF. As DNA, the CDR3 is TGTGCCAGCAGCCCTAGACAGGGGGCCACAGATACGCAGTATTTT.

This clone was detected a few times. J is TRBJ2-5 and V is TRBV6-2 or TRBV6-3; 9 bases map to TRBD2. Germline loops: CDR1 MNHEY, CDR2 SVGEGT. Losses at the gene ends were 0 bases for V and 1 base for J; bases not matched to a gene: 12. This CDR3 is 19 amino acids long. CDR3 bases: TGTGCCAGCAGTTACTCGGGACTAGCTGGAGGGCCTTCCCAAGAGACCCAGTACTTC. Translated, it gives CASSYSGLAGGPSQETQYF.

In the case of this clone: Other DNA sequences from this sample encode an identical CDR3 as well. The chain has TRBV5-1 and TRBJ1-2; unclear D gene. Trimming removed 1 base at V and 8 bases at J, with 21 bases between. This CDR3 region has 16 residues. The V gene's germline CDR1 is SGHRS and CDR2 YFSETQ. In nucleotides, the CDR3 is TGCGCCAGCAGCTTGTCTATAGGGCGCCCATGCCTGGGCTACACCTTC. Translated, it gives CASSLSIGRPCLGYTF.

Many counts were recorded for this clone. The chain has TRBV6-1 and TRBJ2-1; TRBD2 aligns across 7 bases. CDR1 and CDR2 from the germline V gene are MNHNS and SASEGT. This CDR3 contains 17 residues. The V and J ends lost 5 bases and 6 bases, in that order; junction bases with no gene match: 16. The CDR3: CASSPLVAAGVSNEQFF. The DNA for the CDR3 is TGTGCCAGCAGTCCACTAGTGGCGGCGGGAGTATCCAATGAGCAGTTCTTC.

About this clone: In the same sample, other DNA sequences code for this CDR3. The chain recombines TRBV7-6 with TRBJ2-1, with D unclear. The CDR3 is 13 amino acids. V lost 1 base, J lost 13 bases, and 14 bases lay in between. Germline CDR1 reads SGHVS; CDR2 reads FNYEAQ. CDR3: CASSLVSGVEQFF. The CDR3 bases are TGTGCCAGCAGCTTAGTATCGGGCGTCGAACAGTTCTTC.

The chain links TRBV18 to TRBJ2-5, with a tentative D call TRBD1 (6 bases). V was cut by 2 bases and J by 1 base, with 11 bases left in between. Germline V gives CDR1 KGHSH, CDR2 LQKENI. There are 15 residues in the CDR3. CDR3 protein: CASSPRTASQETQYF. As DNA, the CDR3 is TGTGCCAGCTCACCAAGGACAGCAAGCCAAGAGACCCAGTACTTC.

There are many counts of this clone. J is TRBJ1-6 and V is TRBV27; D possibly corresponds to TRBD1 (5 bases). This CDR3 has 12 residues. Trimming took off 3 bases at V and 8 bases at J, with 5 bases between the two ends. CDR1 is MNHEY and CDR2 is SMNVEV in the germline V gene (reference sequence). CDR3 residues: CASSFRDSPLHF. The CDR3 DNA is TGTGCCAGCAGTTTCAGGGATTCACCCCTCCACTTT.

This clone was seen at least ten times. The V call is TRBV6-1, the J call TRBJ1-1, with D possibly TRBD1 on 5 matching bases. The germline V and J ends were trimmed by 5 bases and 7 bases, with 11 bases remaining between them. Germline lookup yields CDR1 MNHNS and CDR2 SASEGT. This CDR3 is 12 amino acids long. The CDR3 spells CASSMGEIEAFF. The CDR3 region has the DNA TGTGCCAGCAGTATGGGGGAGATTGAAGCTTTCTTT.

This clone was detected many times. This sequence may be a read error, since a much larger clone differs from it by one base. The J gene is TRBJ2-3, the V gene TRBV6-1, with no clear D. The CDR3 is 12 amino acids. Germline CDR1 and CDR2: MNHNS and SASEGT. V lost 7 bases to trimming and J lost 4 bases, with 9 bases between them. Here the CDR3 reads CASTSGPDTQYF. CDR3 DNA: TGTGCCAGCACCTCCGGCCCAGATACGCAGTATTTT.

In this sample, this clone turned up many times. This chain links TRBV11-3 with TRBJ2-3, with no clear D. Trimming pared 5 bases from V and 0 bases from J, leaving 9 bases between. Looked up from germline, CDR1 is SGHNT and CDR2 is YENEEA. The CDR3 contains 14 residues. The CDR3 is CASSLGTSTDTQYF. CDR3 nucleotide sequence: TGTGCCAGCAGCCTCGGTACTAGCACAGATACGCAGTATTTT.

This clone was found many times. This clone may be a read error of a much larger clone one base away. This chain links TRBV11-2 with TRBJ2-1, with 10 bases identical to TRBD2. This CDR3 is 14 amino acids long. Germline V gives CDR1 SGHAT, CDR2 FQNNGV. The CDR3 bases are TGTGCCAGCCATACTAGCGGGAAACGGGATGAGCGGTTCTTC. Its translation: CASHTSGKRDERFF.

This clone was seen at least ten times. The rearrangement joins TRBV6-1 to TRBJ2-5; 8 bases agree with TRBD2. CDR3 length: 14 amino acids. V lost 6 bases, J lost 3 bases, and 6 bases stayed unmatched. Germline V lookup: CDR1 MNHNS, CDR2 SASEGT. The CDR3 spells CASSLAGEEETQYF. The DNA of the CDR3 is TGTGCCAGCAGCCTAGCGGGTGAGGAAGAGACCCAGTACTTC.

This clone showed up many times. This rearrangement joins TRBV9 to TRBJ1-3; D remains unclear. Deletions cut 0 bases from V and 3 bases from J, with 10 bases between. Germline V lookup: CDR1 SGDLS, CDR2 YYNGEE. The CDR3 spans 15 residues. CDR3 DNA sequence: TGTGCCAGCAGCGTAGGCCACCGGCTTGGAAACACCATATATTTT. Translated: CASSVGHRLGNTIYF. The variable domain in full, with the rest retrieved from reference TRBV9 and TRBJ1-3, is DSGVTQTPKHLITATGQRVTLRCSPRSGDLSVYWYQQSLDQGLQFLIQYYNGEERAKGNILERFSAQQFPDLHSELNLSSLELGDSALYFCASSVGHRLGNTIYFGEGSWLTVV.

This clone showed up many times. CDR3 DNA sequence: TGTGCCAGCAGCCACACCGGGACAAAGTCATACGAGCAGTACTTC. Translating it yields CASSHTGTKSYEQYF. This chain joins TRBV14 and TRBJ2-7; possible D gene TRBD1, 6 bases. The CDR3 is 15 residues long. Germline values: CDR1 SGHDN, CDR2 FVKESK. V gave up 3 bases and J gave up 4 bases, with 16 bases separating them.

This clone was found many times. This sequence joins TRBV20-1 and TRBJ1-3, with 10 bases lining up with TRBD1. The CDR3 consists of 15 residues. The J segment lost 6 bases and the V segment lost 2 bases, leaving 7 bases of the junction unmatched. Looked up from germline, CDR1 is DFQATT and CDR2 is SNEGSKA (reference sequence). The CDR3: CSARQDRGPKNTIYF. The CDR3 DNA reads as TGCAGTGCTAGACAAGACAGGGGGCCTAAAAACACCATATATTTT.

This clone was seen many times. V gene TRBV12-3 or TRBV12-4 combines with J gene TRBJ1-1; 7 bases are shared with TRBD1. Trimming at V came to 5 bases and at J to 1 base, leaving 7 bases not matched to a gene. The CDR3 contains 15 residues. The CDR3 DNA reads TGTGCCAGCAGTCCAACAGGGGCAGCGAACACTGAAGCTTTCTTT. As protein: CASSPTGAANTEAFF.

This clone was detected many times. The CDR3 loop reads CSALAGAFYNEQFF. Written as DNA, the CDR3 is TGCAGTGCCTTAGCGGGAGCCTTCTACAATGAGCAGTTCTTC. This chain links TRBV20-1 with TRBJ2-1, with 9 bases fitting TRBD2. This CDR3 spans 14 amino acids. Germline V gene data show CDR1 as DFQATT and CDR2 as SNEGSKA (reference sequence). J gave up 3 bases and V 6 bases, and 6 bases lay outside the gene matches.

By frequency in the sample, this clone is medium-sized. The chain uses TRBV20-1 and TRBJ2-1; possible D gene TRBD1, 8 bases. V dropped 2 bases and J dropped 5 bases, with 13 bases sitting between them. This CDR3 contains 14 residues. Germline V gene lookup returns CDR1 DFQATT and CDR2 SNEGSKA (reference sequence). The CDR3 loop reads CSARHRGRDNEQFF. The DNA for the CDR3 is TGCAGTGCTAGACACAGGGGGAGGGACAATGAGCAGTTCTTC.

This clone was counted ten times or more. The chain links TRBV14 to TRBJ2-5, with 8 bases that match TRBD1. This CDR3 region has 15 residues. The V segment lost 3 bases and the J segment 4 bases; nucleotides outside the gene matches: 7. Germline V gene sequence: CDR1 SGHDN, CDR2 FVKESK. Written as DNA, the CDR3 is TGTGCCAGCAGCCACCTCACAGGGGGAGGAGAGACCCAGTACTTC. It encodes CASSHLTGGGETQYF.

This clone was seen at least ten times. This sequence joins TRBV3-1 and TRBJ2-1; no clear D gene. CDR3 length: 11 amino acids. With 5 bases removed from V and 7 bases from J, the gap between germline ends came to 6 bases. The germline gives CDR1 LGHDT, CDR2 YNNKEL (reference sequence). CDR3 nucleotides: TGTGCCAGCAGCACAACTAATGAGCAGTTCTTC. Encoded protein: CASSTTNEQFF.

Worth noting for this clone: Given a much more abundant clone one base away, this may be a read error. The chain combines TRBV2 with TRBJ2-7; the D call may be TRBD1 or TRBD2 (6 bases each). Germline lookup yields CDR1 SNHLY and CDR2 FYNNEI. This CDR3 is 15 amino acids long. For the CDR3, the DNA is TGTGTCAGCAGTGTCAGACAGGAGGGTGCCTACGAGCAGTACTTC. Encoded protein: CVSSVRQEGAYEQYF. Complete variable domain (other parts from reference TRBV2 and TRBJ2-7): EPEVTQTPSHQVTQMGQEVILRCVPISNHLYFYWYRQILGQKVEFLVSFYNNEISEKSEIFDDQFSVERPDGSNFTLKIRSTKLEDSAMYFCVSSVRQEGAYEQYFGPGTRLTVT.

This clone was found many times. This chain joins TRBV27 and TRBJ2-1; unclear D gene. CDR1 MNHEY and CDR2 SMNVEV come from the germline V gene (reference sequence). The CDR3 length is 15 residues. Trimming removed 2 bases at V and 3 bases at J, with 11 bases between. CDR3: CASSLEVAIYNEQFF. In DNA, the CDR3 is TGTGCCAGCAGTTTAGAGGTAGCAATCTACAATGAGCAGTTCTTC.

This clone has just a few counts. The J gene is TRBJ2-2, the V gene TRBV19; D unresolved. The V end was cut by 5 bases, the J end by 0 bases, with 10 bases between. The length of the CDR3 is 15 residues. CDR1 is LNHDA, CDR2 SQIVND, per germline (reference sequence). The CDR3: CASSPQMANTGELFF. The CDR3, as DNA: TGTGCCAGTAGTCCTCAGATGGCGAACACCGGGGAGCTGTTTTTT.